Described below is a single T cell receptor beta chain sequence and its context. This sample stems from a study of blood T cell repertoires in COVID-19. V lost 1 base and J 8 bases, leaving 13 bases between the germline ends. Germline V gene data show CDR1 as SGHRS and CDR2 as YFSETQ. The CDR3 contains 14 residues. Clones were sequenced by immunoSEQ multiplex PCR, and TCRdb holds only the in-frame ones, with some missing. The sample has about 140,000 clones, approximately 84% seen once. This TCR came from a human donor in a cohort sampled during active COVID-19. The chain joins TRBV5-1 to TRBJ2-4; a weak D match, TRBD2 (6 bases). Sequences were obtained from peripheral blood. CDR3 DNA sequence: TGCGCCAGCAGCTTGAGGACTTCGGGGGACATTCAGTACTTC. Protein: CASSLRTSGDIQYF.